These T cell receptor beta chains were read from a single sample in a study of OX40 agonist ivuxolimab in advanced cancers. Some clones are missing from TCRdb's copy, which holds only in-frame ones; the method was immunoSEQ multiplex PCR. This table holds about 52,000 clones, roughly 82% found once. Sequenced material: CD4+ or CD8+ T cells sorted from blood, taken in a trial of the OX40 agonist ivuxolimab. The receptor source for this set is an adult with an advanced solid tumor such as melanoma, head and neck, liver or kidney cancer. Each CDR3 is given with its conserved first and last residue. D genes are given only for firm matches. Clone size is shown for a subset of rows, as once, few, many or a class of expanded clone.

j_call | v_call | d_call | clone_size | cdr3_aa | cdr3_nt
TRBJ2-3 | TRBV4-2 | . | . | CASSLQGDTQYF | TGTGCCAGCAGCCTACAGGGTGATACGCAGTATTTT
TRBJ1-1 | TRBV6-5 | . | . | CASSAGYSRHEAFF | TGTGCCAGCAGTGCGGGATATTCTAGACATGAAGCTTTCTTT
TRBJ1-1 | TRBV18 | TRBD1 | . | CASSRTGGEYTEAFF | TGTGCCAGCTCAAGGACAGGAGGGGAGTACACTGAAGCTTTCTTT
TRBJ2-3 | TRBV7-2 | TRBD2 | . | CASRPGLATDTQYF | TGTGCCAGCAGACCGGGACTAGCGACAGATACGCAGTATTTT
TRBJ2-3 | TRBV25-1 | TRBD2 | . | CASSEYRSGGSTDTQYF | TGTGCCAGCAGTGAATATAGGAGCGGGGGAAGCACAGATACGCAGTATTTT
TRBJ1-3 | TRBV7-9 | . | . | CASSSAGSSGNTIYF | TGTGCCAGCAGCTCAGCAGGGAGCTCTGGAAACACCATATATTTT
TRBJ1-2 | TRBV6-6 | TRBD1 | . | CASSPQGANYGYTF | TGTGCCAGCAGCCCCCAGGGGGCTAACTATGGCTACACCTTC
TRBJ2-1 | TRBV5-6 | . | . | CASSLGGRVQKLF | TGTGCCAGCAGCCTCGGAGGCCGGGTCCAAAAGCTCTTC
TRBJ1-5 | TRBV2 | . | . | CASDSEGGQPQHF | TGTGCCAGCGATTCCGAGGGGGGTCAGCCCCAGCATTTT
TRBJ2-5 | TRBV5-5 | . | . | CASSFSAMNQETQYF | TGTGCCAGCAGCTTTTCGGCAATGAACCAAGAGACCCAGTACTTC
TRBJ1-1 | TRBV7-2 | TRBD1 | . | CASSFTGDTEAFF | TGTGCCAGCAGCTTCACAGGGGACACTGAAGCTTTCTTT
TRBJ2-7 | TRBV25-1 | . | . | CASSDGQSYEQYF | TGTGCCAGCAGTGACGGACAGTCCTACGAGCAGTACTTC
TRBJ2-6 | TRBV19 | . | . | CASRPQDSSGANVLTF | TGTGCCAGTAGACCCCAGGACAGCTCTGGGGCCAACGTCCTGACTTTC
TRBJ2-7 | TRBV7-9 | . | once | CASSAFPRDDSYEQYF | TGTGCCAGCAGCGCCTTCCCCAGGGACGACTCCTACGAGCAGTACTTC
TRBJ1-1 | TRBV28 | . | once | CASSLETLAGEKTEAFF | TGTGCCAGCAGTTTGGAAACTTTGGCGGGGGAGAAGACTGAAGCTTTCTTT
TRBJ2-3 | TRBV4-1 | . | . | CASSQTGPPDTQYF | TGCGCCAGCAGCCAAACAGGGCCCCCAGATACGCAGTATTTT
TRBJ2-3 | TRBV9 | . | . | CASSVSPGASTDTQYF | TGTGCCAGCAGCGTGAGTCCCGGGGCGAGCACAGATACGCAGTATTTT
TRBJ1-3 | TRBV2 | . | . | CASSEFGGSSGNTIYF | TGTGCCAGCAGTGAATTCGGAGGAAGTTCTGGAAACACCATATATTTT
TRBJ2-3 | TRBV30 | TRBD2 | . | CAWSAGLAGLTDTQYF | TGTGCCTGGAGTGCCGGACTAGCGGGGTTGACAGATACGCAGTATTTT
TRBJ2-3 | TRBV6-5 | TRBD2 | . | CASSYGASGGTDTQYF | TGTGCCAGCAGTTACGGGGCTAGCGGGGGCACAGATACGCAGTATTTT
TRBJ1-2 | TRBV9 | TRBD1 | . | CASSSRQGNYGYTF | TGTGCCAGCAGCTCCCGACAGGGCAACTATGGCTACACCTTC
TRBJ2-3 | TRBV6-4 | TRBD2 | . | CASSDSRGDTQYF | TGTGCCAGCAGTGACTCGCGGGGGGATACGCAGTATTTT
TRBJ2-5 | TRBV10-3 | . | . | CAISREGTPAPETQYF | TGTGCCATCAGTCGGGAAGGGACTCCAGCACCAGAGACCCAGTACTTC
TRBJ2-3 | TRBV18 | . | . | CASSETGAASTDTQYF | TGTGCCAGCTCAGAAACAGGCGCCGCTAGCACAGATACGCAGTATTTT
TRBJ2-7 | TRBV18 | . | . | CASSPNSYEQYF | TGTGCCAGCTCACCCAATAGCTACGAGCAGTACTTC
TRBJ2-3 | TRBV5-4 | . | . | CASSFTLGDTQYF | TGTGCCAGCAGCTTTACTCTGGGAGATACGCAGTATTTT
TRBJ1-5 | TRBV7-9 | . | . | CASSREGNQPQHF | TGTGCCAGCAGTAGGGAGGGGAATCAGCCCCAGCATTTT
TRBJ1-1 | TRBV30 | . | . | CASPLEGKNTEAFF | TGTGCCTCCCCCCTGGAGGGAAAGAACACTGAAGCTTTCTTT
TRBJ1-4 | TRBV2 | TRBD1 | . | CASSYTGTDKLFF | TGTGCCAGCAGTTACACCGGGACAGATAAACTGTTTTTT
TRBJ1-4 | TRBV4-3 | . | . | CASSQVIGPNEKLFF | TGCGCCAGCAGCCAAGTGATCGGCCCTAATGAAAAACTGTTTTTT
TRBJ2-3 | TRBV7-2 | TRBD2 | . | CASSSGLAGHTDTQYF | TGTGCCAGCAGCTCGGGACTAGCGGGACACACAGATACGCAGTATTTT
TRBJ1-3 | TRBV6-6 | TRBD1 | few | CASRERQGYGNTIYF | TGTGCCAGCAGAGAAAGACAGGGTTACGGAAACACCATATATTTT
TRBJ1-2 | TRBV19 | . | . | CASSPQTVNYGYTF | TGTGCCAGTAGCCCACAGACCGTAAACTATGGCTACACCTTC
TRBJ2-1 | TRBV2 | TRBD2 | . | CASSEVTGGYNEQFF | TGTGCCAGCAGTGAAGTAACGGGGGGGTACAATGAGCAGTTCTTC
TRBJ2-3 | TRBV9 | . | . | CASSVDAGSTDTQYF | TGTGCCAGCAGCGTAGATGCGGGGAGCACAGATACGCAGTATTTT
TRBJ1-1 | TRBV9 | . | . | CASSLTGSTEAFF | TGTGCCAGCAGCCTAACAGGGTCCACTGAAGCTTTCTTT
TRBJ2-1 | TRBV2 | TRBD1 | . | CASSDEGDSGEQFF | TGTGCCAGCAGTGACGAGGGGGACAGCGGTGAGCAGTTCTTC
TRBJ2-7 | TRBV18 | . | . | CASSPFWQATYEQYF | TGTGCCAGCTCACCGTTCTGGCAGGCTACCTACGAGCAGTACTTC
TRBJ2-7 | TRBV7-8 | TRBD2 | . | CASTGTSGGPGEQYF | TGTGCCAGCACCGGTACTAGCGGGGGCCCGGGGGAGCAGTACTTC
TRBJ2-7 | TRBV6-6 | TRBD1 | . | CASSYSPGQGYEQYF | TGTGCCAGCAGTTATTCCCCGGGACAGGGCTACGAGCAGTACTTC
TRBJ1-1 | TRBV7-9 | . | . | CASSLAGSRNTEAFF | TGTGCCAGCAGCTTAGCAGGGTCGAGGAACACTGAAGCTTTCTTT
TRBJ1-6 | TRBV7-3 | TRBD1 | . | CASSTQTGGGSPLHF | TGTGCCAGCAGCACGCAAACAGGGGGCGGCTCACCCCTCCACTTT
TRBJ1-2 | TRBV10-3 | TRBD1 | . | CAISGGTDENYTF | TGTGCCATCAGTGGGGGGACAGATGAAAACTACACCTTC
TRBJ1-1 | TRBV7-2 | TRBD1 | . | CASSSQGTGVYVAAFF | TGTGCCAGCAGCAGTCAAGGGACAGGGGTCTATGTAGCGGCTTTCTTT
TRBJ1-2 | TRBV5-1 | . | . | CASSLQRIYGYTF | TGCGCCAGCAGCTTGCAACGGATCTATGGCTACACCTTC
TRBJ2-5 | TRBV14 | . | once | CASSPLGGPETQYF | TGTGCCAGCAGCCCTCTGGGGGGGCCGGAGACCCAGTACTTC
TRBJ1-5 | TRBV14 | . | . | CASSNGGGQPQHF | TGTGCCAGCAGCAACGGGGGGGGCCAGCCCCAGCATTTT
TRBJ2-7 | TRBV28 | TRBD1 | . | CATGPGTGGFGEQYF | TGTGCCACCGGCCCCGGGACAGGGGGTTTCGGCGAGCAGTACTTC
TRBJ1-5 | TRBV28 | . | . | CASTWGGVHNQPQHF | TGTGCCAGCACTTGGGGAGGGGTTCACAATCAGCCCCAGCATTTT
TRBJ1-3 | TRBV5-4 | . | . | CASSLGWGAGTGNTIYF | TGTGCCAGCAGCTTGGGGTGGGGAGCGGGCACTGGAAACACCATATATTTT
TRBJ2-3 | TRBV6-4 | TRBD1 | . | CASSPAGTGGPDTQYF | TGTGCCAGCAGTCCAGCAGGGACAGGGGGTCCAGATACGCAGTATTTT
TRBJ1-3 | TRBV5-1 | TRBD1 | once | CASSVDRDGNTIYF | TGCGCCAGCAGCGTAGACAGGGATGGAAACACCATATATTTT
TRBJ2-7 | TRBV2 | TRBD1 | . | CASSRQGSYEQYF | TGTGCCAGCAGTCGACAGGGTTCCTACGAGCAGTACTTC
TRBJ1-2 | TRBV14 | . | . | CASSQEWGQGGYTF | TGTGCCAGCAGCCAAGAGTGGGGGCAGGGTGGCTACACCTTC